Sequencing of this TCR beta chain was carried out in a study of identical twins. This clonotype has only a few counts. TCRdb ran MiXCR on the 5' RACE reads and lists one entry per CDR3 protein. The sample lists about 810,000 distinct CDR3 sequences, 10% to 15% occurring once. CDR3 length equals 18 residues. V was cut by 0 bases and J by 2 bases, with 19 bases left in between. Germline V gene data show CDR1 as SGHRS and CDR2 as YFSETQ. Separately, the same data were catalogued under a study of yellow fever vaccine responses in identical twins.

The receptor's source is a woman aged 18-29 years in good health. Specimen: PBMCs. The chain recombines TRBV5-1 with TRBJ2-3; possibly TRBD1 for D (5 bases). CDR3 sequence reads: CASSLGGQSPILTDTQYF. The CDR3 coding sequence is TGCGCCAGCAGCTTGGGGGGCCAATCCCCAATCCTCACAGATACGCAGTATTTT.